This T cell receptor (beta chain) was sequenced during a study of post-analysis software for immune sequencing data (dated by TCRdb to the mid-2010s). About the study as a whole: Relapsing-remitting, secondary progressive and progressive-relapsing multiple sclerosis were recorded as disease courses, and subtype annotation was lacking for some patients. The multiple sclerosis patient repertoires were compared with about a dozen previously published healthy control repertoires from donors aged roughly 6 to 25 years. A subset of samples was prepared in parallel using single-end sample barcoding, then pooled and co-amplified after Illumina adapter ligation.

The CDR3 covers 15 residues, taking in both the cysteine and the phenylalanine. Solely the CDR3 DNA is kept, with 45 bases framed from the first base. Study-wide findings and limitations: Compared with controls, multiple sclerosis patients had significantly lower normalized Chao1 diversity, a finding suggesting substantial peripheral T-cell clonal expansion. Significantly higher frequencies in patients than in controls were found for about five TRBV segments, including TRBV5-6, TRBV5-1 and TRBV20-1. Direct clustering with F measure revealed strong co-clustering of samples prepared in the same batch, which led to a batch-effect correction. The multiple sclerosis patient group was slightly younger than the control group.

Library creation used PCR. The sample was run on an Illumina HiSeq 2500. Unique molecular identifiers were incorporated into TCR beta cDNA libraries to reduce PCR and sequencing biases. Per 1 to 10 million input T cells, some 500,000 cDNA molecules were obtained, such that each molecule approximated one T cell. The same protocol used for the earlier healthy control dataset was applied to prepare and sequence the patient libraries. Within a given batch, samples were prepared together, multiplexed and sequenced on the same HiSeq lane. From the authors' description of their analysis: Raw barcoded reads were processed with MIGEC, discarding single-read molecular identifier groups before consensus assembly and CDR3 extraction. Clonotype tables were post-analysed with VDJtools, normalizing diversity by down-sampling all datasets to the smallest sample size. Repertoire overlap clustering matched CDR3 amino acid but not nucleotide sequences to correct batch-related cross-sample contamination. Starting from the raw public reads, TCRdb applied fastp trimming at Q25, assembled clones with MiXCR and retained in-frame beta chains. One record per CDR3 amino acid sequence lists the most common genes and DNA. The authors' filters were not applied to this entry. The sample data list about 770,000 distinct CDR3 sequences, and approximately 44% of these were observed just once. The ten largest clones represent just under 5% of the sample.

TCR beta repertoires were profiled from peripheral blood of more than ten young patients with multiple sclerosis to demonstrate the VDJtools post-analysis software. Multiple sclerosis patients were children and adolescents aged about 6 to 17 years. This clonotype came up once. Its antigen remains undetermined. Nothing much larger sits one base from this clone, and base qualities are not available. The sample taken for sequencing was blood. The rearrangement combines TRBV21-1 with TRBJ2-2; the table's D call TRBD2 went unverified against the DNA. TRBV21-1 is noted as a pseudogene. The sequence was obtained from a girl under 18 with multiple sclerosis. Here the CDR3 is given as CASSKEASGWRELFF. Read as DNA, the sequence is TGTGCCAGCAGCAAAGAGGCTAGCGGTTGGCGGGAGCTGTTTTTT.